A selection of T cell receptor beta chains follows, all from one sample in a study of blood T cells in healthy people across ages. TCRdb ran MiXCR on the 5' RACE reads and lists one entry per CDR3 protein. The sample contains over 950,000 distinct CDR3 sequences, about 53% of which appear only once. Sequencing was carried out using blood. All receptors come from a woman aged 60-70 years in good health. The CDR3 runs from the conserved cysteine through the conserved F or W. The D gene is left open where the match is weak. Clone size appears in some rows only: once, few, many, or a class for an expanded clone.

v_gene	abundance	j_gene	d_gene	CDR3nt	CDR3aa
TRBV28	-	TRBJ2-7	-	TGTGCCAGCAGAAAAGGGACGGCAAACCCTACCTACGAGCAGTACTTC	CASRKGTANPTYEQYF
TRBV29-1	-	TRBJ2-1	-	TGCAGCGTTTACCAAGGCTCCTACAATGAGCAGTTCTTC	CSVYQGSYNEQFF
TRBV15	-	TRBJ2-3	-	TGTGCCACCAGCCCTATGGGGGCGGGCCCAGGAGGAGCAGATACGCAGTATTTT	CATSPMGAGPGGADTQYF
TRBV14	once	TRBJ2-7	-	TGTGCCAGCAGCCAAGAACGCAGGGGAAGGGTGTACTTC	CASSQERRGRVYF
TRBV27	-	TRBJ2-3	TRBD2	TGTGCCAGCAGTTTATCGCGACTAGCGACTTACGCAGATACGCAGTATTTT	CASSLSRLATYADTQYF
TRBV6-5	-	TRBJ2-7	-	TGTGCCAGCAGTTACGATTCTCTGGCCCAGTACTTC	CASSYDSLAQYF
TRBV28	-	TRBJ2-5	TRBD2	TGTGCCAGCAGTTTAGGCGGGAGTGCAGAAGAGACCCAGTACTTC	CASSLGGSAEETQYF
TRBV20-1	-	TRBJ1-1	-	TGCAGTGCTAGAGACCCTAATATCAACACTGAAGCTTTCTTT	CSARDPNINTEAFF
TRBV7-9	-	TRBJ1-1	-	TGTGCCAGCAGCTTAACAGCAGGGGCGAACACTGAAGCTTTCTTT	CASSLTAGANTEAFF
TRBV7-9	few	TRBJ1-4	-	TGTGCCAGCAGTCTTGGACTTGACAGGGAAAAACTGTTTTTT	CASSLGLDREKLFF
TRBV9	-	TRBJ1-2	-	TGTGCCAGCAGCGTAAGGGGGACTAACTATGGCTACACCTTC	CASSVRGTNYGYTF
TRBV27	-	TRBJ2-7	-	TGTGCCAGCAGCCCCTTACTTCGGGGACCCGCCGAGCAGTACTTC	CASSPLLRGPAEQYF
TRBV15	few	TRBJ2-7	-	TGTGCCACCAGCAGGACTACCAGACACAACCTCTCCTACGAGCAGTACTTC	CATSRTTRHNLSYEQYF
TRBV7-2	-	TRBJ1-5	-	TGTGCCAGCAGCTTAATCGGGGGTGGGCAGCCCCAGCATTTT	CASSLIGGGQPQHF
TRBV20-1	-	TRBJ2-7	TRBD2	TGCAGTGCTAGCCTAGCGGGATTGAGGTACGAGCAGTACTTC	CSASLAGLRYEQYF